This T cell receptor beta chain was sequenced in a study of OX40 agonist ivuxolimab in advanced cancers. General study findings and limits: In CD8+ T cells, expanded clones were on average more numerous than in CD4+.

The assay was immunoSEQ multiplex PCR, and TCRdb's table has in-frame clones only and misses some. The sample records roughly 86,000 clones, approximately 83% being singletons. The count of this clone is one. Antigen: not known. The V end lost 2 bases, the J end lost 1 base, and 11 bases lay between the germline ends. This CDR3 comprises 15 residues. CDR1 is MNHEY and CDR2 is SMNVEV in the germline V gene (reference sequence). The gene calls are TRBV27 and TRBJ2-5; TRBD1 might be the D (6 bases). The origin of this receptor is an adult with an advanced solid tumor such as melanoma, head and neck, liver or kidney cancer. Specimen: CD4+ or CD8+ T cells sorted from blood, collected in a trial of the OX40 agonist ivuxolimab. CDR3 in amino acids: CASSLTTGFQETQYF. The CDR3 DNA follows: TGTGCCAGCAGTTTAACAACAGGGTTCCAAGAGACCCAGTACTTC.